Listed here are 28 T cell receptor beta chains from one sample, sequenced in a study of T cells in Graves' hyperthyroidism and ophthalmopathy. Researchers amplified the TCR beta CDR3 regions from RNA transcripts. The TCR CDR3 first-round RT-PCR relied on the HTBI primer set. MiXCR, run by TCRdb on the multiplex PCR reads, gives a single entry per CDR3 protein. The table has some 300,000 distinct CDR3 sequences, approximately 17% seen once; the top ten hold 33%. Sequenced: blood. These receptors all stem from a man aged 25 to 45 with Graves' hyperthyroidism.

This rearrangement joins TRBV12-3 or TRBV12-4 to TRBJ1-3; 8 nucleotides align to TRBD1. J was trimmed by 0 bases and V by 6 bases; bases with no gene match: 13. The CDR3 has 18 amino acids. CDR3 region: CASSHRTGFEDSGNTIYF. CDR3 DNA sequence: TGTGCCAGCAGCCACCGGACAGGGTTTGAAGACTCTGGAAACACCATATATTTT.

V and J are TRBV12-3 or TRBV12-4 and TRBJ2-7; TRBD1 matches at 8 bases. The CDR3 covers 15 residues. J lost 0 bases, V lost 2 bases, and 3 bases had no gene match. CDR3 coding DNA: TGTGCCAGCAGTTTACAGGGACAGGTCTCCTACGAGCAGTACTTC. Translating gives CASSLQGQVSYEQYF.

The table lists this clonotype with many counts. The chain joins TRBV4-1 to TRBJ1-5; D possibly corresponds to TRBD1 (5 bases). CDR3 length: 15 residues. The germline gives CDR1 MGHRA, CDR2 YSYEKL. V was shortened by 4 bases and J by 1 base, with 11 bases between the two germline ends. Here the CDR3 DNA reads TGCGCCAGCAGCCGGTCCCGGGGCAGCAATCAGCCCCAGCATTTT. This sequence encodes CASSRSRGSNQPQHF.

This clonotype was counted once. The V gene is TRBV3-1, the J gene TRBJ2-2; D perhaps matches TRBD2 (5 bases). This CDR3 is 12 amino acids long. V was clipped by 2 bases and J by 13 bases, with 11 bases between them. Germline loops: CDR1 LGHDT, CDR2 YNNKEL (reference sequence). CDR3 amino acids: CASSQWRTGLFF. The CDR3 DNA follows: TGTGCCAGCAGCCAATGGAGGACCGGGCTGTTTTTT.

This clonotype was recorded at least ten times. CDR3 amino acids: CASRLGGDTDTQYF. DNA of the CDR3: TGTGCCAGCAGGCTAGGCGGGGATACAGATACGCAGTATTTT. The rearrangement uses TRBV28 and TRBJ2-3; maybe TRBD2 (6 bases). The CDR3 length is 14 residues. The germline CDR1 and CDR2 sequences are MDHEN and SYDVKM. Trimming removed 6 bases from V and 3 bases from J, with 13 bases in between. Based on the CDR3 plus reference TRBV28 and TRBJ2-3, the full variable domain is DVKVTQSSRYLVKRTGEKVFLECVQDMDHENMFWYRQDPGLGLRLIYFSYDVKMKEKGDIPEGYSVSREKKERFSLILESASTNQTSMYLCASRLGGDTDTQYFGPGTRLTVL.

This clonotype was seen repeatedly, ten times or more. This sequence joins TRBV18 and TRBJ1-4, with a possible D match to TRBD1 (5 bases). The CDR3 covers 15 residues. Germline assignment: CDR1 KGHSH and CDR2 LQKENI. V was shortened by 3 bases and J by 5 bases, with 13 bases between the two germline ends. The CDR3 spells CASSPLRDPNEKLFF. The CDR3 DNA is TGTGCCAGCTCACCTCTGAGGGACCCGAATGAAAAACTGTTTTTT. The whole variable domain, filled in from reference TRBV18 and TRBJ1-4, reads NAGVMQNPRHLVRRRGQEARLRCSPMKGHSHVYWYRQLPEEGLKFMVYLQKENIIDESGMPKERFSAEFPKEGPSILRIQQVVRGDSAAYFCASSPLRDPNEKLFFGSGTQLSVL.

This clonotype was counted many times. The gene calls are TRBV18 and TRBJ2-7; D may be TRBD2 (6 bases). CDR3 length: 14 amino acids. The V and J ends lost 8 bases and 3 bases respectively, with 17 bases between them. Germline CDR1 and CDR2: KGHSH and LQKENI. This chain's CDR3 is CASSPPAGSYEQYF. In DNA form, the CDR3 reads TGTGCCAGCAGCCCCCCCGCGGGGAGCTACGAGCAGTACTTC.

Only one count was recorded for this clonotype. A much larger clone differs by one base, so this may be a read error. V gene TRBV28 combines with J gene TRBJ2-3, with D perhaps matching TRBD1 (6 bases). Germline V gene lookup returns CDR1 MDHEN and CDR2 SYDVKM. V was shortened by 4 bases and J by 1 base, with 9 bases between the two germline ends. The CDR3 consists of 14 residues. The chain's CDR3 is CASSSGDGTDTQYF. Here the CDR3 DNA reads TGTGCCAGCAGTTCAGGGGACGGCACAGATACGCAGTATTTT.

In this sample, this clonotype turned up a few times. The rearrangement links TRBV20-1 to TRBJ1-6; 8 nucleotides agree with TRBD1. Germline lookup yields CDR1 DFQATT and CDR2 SNEGSKA (reference sequence). The CDR3 sequence is 17 residues long. V gave up 3 bases and J gave up 0 bases; unmatched junction bases: 7. The CDR3 is CSARGTGPSSYNSPLHF. The CDR3 coding sequence is TGCAGTGCTAGGGGGACAGGACCCTCCTCCTATAATTCACCCCTCCACTTT.

On this clonotype itself: A junction end diverges from the germline sequence, so it may reflect a read error. The chain uses TRBV7-2 and TRBJ2-5, with 11 bases lining up with TRBD2. The germline V gene encodes CDR1 SGHTA and CDR2 FQGNSA. This CDR3 has 16 amino acids. The CDR3 region is CASSLVAGGPEETRYF. The CDR3 nucleotides are TGTGCCAGCAGCTTAGTAGCGGGAGGGCCTGAAGAGACCCGGTACTTC.

This clonotype was seen only a few times. The chain employs TRBV20-1 and TRBJ1-1; D remains ambiguous. Germline V CDR1 and CDR2: DFQATT, SNEGSKA (reference sequence). CDR3 length equals 12 residues. Trimming took 0 bases from V and 7 from J, leaving 9 bases between them. The CDR3 is CSARDRTLEAFF. CDR3 DNA sequence: TGCAGTGCTAGAGATCGGACCCTTGAAGCTTTCTTT.

This clonotype was seen more than once but under ten times. This clone may be a read error of a much larger clone one base away. The chain recombines TRBV6-1 with TRBJ2-1; D is perhaps TRBD1 (5 bases). The CDR3 spans 12 residues. The ends were cut back, 6 bases at V and 8 bases at J, with 11 bases in the middle. CDR1 MNHNS and CDR2 SASEGT come from the germline V gene. The CDR3 sequence is CASSPRGYEQFF. The CDR3 bases are TGTGCCAGCAGCCCTAGGGGCTATGAGCAGTTCTTC.

This clonotype was seen repeatedly, ten times or more. The chain combines TRBV2 with TRBJ2-7; 7 nucleotides line up with TRBD1. CDR3 length: 14 amino acids. V shed 6 bases and J 2 bases; nucleotides not matched to a gene: 7. Looked up from germline, CDR1 is SNHLY and CDR2 is FYNNEI. The CDR3, as DNA: TGTGCCAGCAGCGACTGGGACAGAGCCTACGAGCAGTACTTC. It encodes CASSDWDRAYEQYF.

In the case of this clonotype: A much bigger clone sits one base away, suggesting this may be a read error. The chain joins TRBV2 to TRBJ1-1, with TRBD1 identical over 8 bases. J lost 4 bases, V lost 6 bases, and 7 bases had no gene match. This CDR3 contains 14 residues. Germline CDR1 is SNHLY and CDR2 is FYNNEI. The CDR3 protein is CASSVQGGVTEAFF. DNA of the CDR3: TGTGCCAGCAGCGTACAGGGGGGAGTCACTGAAGCTTTCTTT.

This clonotype was recorded at least ten times. The chain has TRBV12-5 and TRBJ2-5; D is perhaps TRBD1 (7 bases). CDR3 length: 17 residues. Germline lookup yields CDR1 LGHNT and CDR2 FRNRAP. Trimming removed 0 bases at V and 4 bases at J, with 18 bases between. The CDR3 reads CASGLVRGRGARETQYF. The CDR3 region has the DNA TGTGCTAGTGGTTTGGTACGCGGCAGGGGGGCAAGAGAGACCCAGTACTTC.

This clonotype was counted at least ten times. The chain joins TRBV6-2 or TRBV6-3 to TRBJ2-7, with 8 bases fitting TRBD2. The V segment lost 11 bases and the J segment 3 bases; nucleotides outside the gene matches: 15. The CDR3 is made up of 15 amino acids. Germline-derived CDR1 and CDR2 are MNHEY and SVGEGT. This CDR3 reads CACRPTSGPHYEQYF. DNA of the CDR3: TGTGCCTGCCGGCCTACTAGCGGACCTCACTACGAGCAGTACTTC.

Only a few counts were recorded for this clonotype. J is TRBJ2-1 and V is TRBV5-5, with D hard to call. V was cut by 7 bases and J by 0 bases, with 11 bases left in between. Looked up from germline, CDR1 is SGHKS and CDR2 is YYEKEE (reference sequence). CDR3 length: 14 residues. CDR3 sequence (DNA): TGTGCCAGCCTAGGATGGGGCTCCTACAATGAGCAGTTCTTC. Translated, it gives CASLGWGSYNEQFF.

The chain carries TRBV12-3 or TRBV12-4 and TRBJ1-1; no clear D gene. The V and J ends lost 4 bases and 3 bases respectively, with 15 bases between them. The CDR3 runs to 15 residues. CDR3 DNA: TGTGCCAGCAGTTCTGGACTGTATGGGGACACTGAAGCTTTCTTT. It encodes CASSSGLYGDTEAFF.

This clonotype came up many times. The genes are TRBV30 and TRBJ1-1; maybe TRBD1 (6 bases). The CDR3 consists of 13 residues. Germline lookup yields CDR1 GTSNPN and CDR2 SVGIG (reference sequence). V was pared by 2 bases and J by 1 base, with 8 bases between. In DNA form, the CDR3 reads TGTGCCTGGAGTATAGGGGGGAACACTGAAGCTTTCTTT. Translated: CAWSIGGNTEAFF.

Ten or more counts support this clonotype. The chain carries TRBV6-1 and TRBJ1-5, with 11 bases that match TRBD1. This CDR3 spans 15 amino acids. The V segment lost 6 bases and the J segment 6 bases; nucleotides outside the gene matches: 7. Per germline, CDR1 MNHNS and CDR2 SASEGT. The CDR3 spells CASSSGTGGAQPQHF. Written as DNA, the CDR3 is TGTGCCAGCAGCTCCGGGACAGGGGGAGCTCAGCCCCAGCATTTT.

This rearrangement joins TRBV5-1 to TRBJ2-7, with 7 nucleotides matching TRBD2. This CDR3 has 15 residues. Losses at the gene ends were 0 bases for V and 3 bases for J; bases not matched to a gene: 6. Germline loops: CDR1 SGHRS, CDR2 YFSETQ. CDR3 protein: CASSLGTRGDYEQYF. CDR3 sequence (DNA): TGCGCCAGCAGCTTGGGGACCCGGGGGGACTACGAGCAGTACTTC.

This clonotype was counted many times. The genes are TRBV12-5 and TRBJ1-5, with D hard to call. The V end was cut by 2 bases, the J end by 7 bases, with 18 bases between. The V gene's germline CDR1 is LGHNT and CDR2 FRNRAP. The CDR3 consists of 16 residues. CDR3 nucleotides: TGTGCTAGTGGTTTGTCATCAAACGCCCCTGGGCAGCCCCAGCATTTT. Its translation is CASGLSSNAPGQPQHF.

CDR3 sequence reads: CAWRLGNTEAFF. In DNA, the CDR3 is TGTGCCTGGAGACTGGGTAACACTGAAGCTTTCTTT. J is TRBJ1-1 and V is TRBV30, with D unresolved. V lost 3 bases to trimming and J lost 2 bases, with 7 bases between them. Per germline, CDR1 GTSNPN and CDR2 SVGIG (reference sequence). The CDR3 spans 12 residues.

The genes are TRBV4-1 and TRBJ2-1; tentatively, D is TRBD1 or TRBD2 (5 bases each). This CDR3 comprises 19 residues. Germline V gives CDR1 MGHRA, CDR2 YSYEKL. Trimming left V 0 bases short and J 4 bases short, with 22 bases between. The CDR3 DNA follows: TGCGCCAGCAGCCAAGAGAGTTCGGGGCTAGCTACCTTATACAATGAGCAGTTCTTC. It yields the protein CASSQESSGLATLYNEQFF.

This chain links TRBV5-1 with TRBJ1-1; no firm D call. The CDR3 is made up of 15 amino acids. The germline CDR1 and CDR2 sequences are SGHRS and YFSETQ. V shed 4 bases and J shed 4 bases, with 17 bases lying between them. CDR3 DNA: TGCGCCAGCAGCCCCGTGTCATCCGGTAGCACTGAAGCTTTCTTT. Protein sequence: CASSPVSSGSTEAFF.

In its sample, this clonotype was seen many times. V gene TRBV24-1 combines with J gene TRBJ2-1; 7 nucleotides match TRBD2. Unmatched junction bases numbered 5, after V lost 8 bases and J lost 5 bases. The CDR3 length is 13 residues. CDR1 and CDR2 from the germline V gene are KGHDR and SFDVKD. The CDR3 is CATMRGTNNEQFF. The CDR3 DNA reads TGTGCCACCATGCGGGGGACTAACAATGAGCAGTTCTTC.

As concerns this clonotype: A much larger clonotype is one base distant, so this may be a read error. The chain recombines TRBV12-5 with TRBJ2-3, with D unclear. V lost 2 bases and J 8 bases, leaving 17 bases between the germline ends. The CDR3 is 15 residues long. CDR1 is LGHNT, CDR2 FRNRAP, per germline. The CDR3 DNA reads as TGTGCTAGTGGTTTGCTAAAGGCCGGATCGGGTACGCAGTATTTT. This translates into CASGLLKAGSGTQYF.

This clonotype was picked up a small number of times. The chain employs TRBV5-1 and TRBJ2-1, with 8 bases identical to TRBD1. Germline trimming cut 5 bases from V and 7 bases from J; bases unmatched to any gene: 11. Germline CDR1 and CDR2: SGHRS and YFSETQ. The CDR3 has 15 residues. The CDR3 bases are TGCGCCAGCAGACCAAATACAGGGGGAGAGAATGAGCAGTTCTTC. Residues: CASRPNTGGENEQFF.